This record covers a single T cell receptor beta chain. The antigen remains unidentified. The data were obtained in a study of lymphopenia after photon versus proton radiotherapy. General study points: Proton therapy kept repertoires fairly stable, unlike photons, which gained effector/memory cells. Better survival with proton therapy was suggested as possible, not demonstrated. A bigger post-nadir fall in TCR diversity correlated inversely with survival time in deceased patients.

Only in-frame clones appear in the TCRdb table, and some are missing; sequencing was by immunoSEQ multiplex PCR. Found here are about 34,000 clones, 84% of them singletons; the top ten hold 13% to 15%. The CDR3 is 14 amino acids. Trimming took 5 bases from V and 3 from J, leaving 11 bases between them. Germline CDR1 SEHNR, CDR2 FQNEAQ (reference sequence). This chain joins TRBV7-9 and TRBJ1-5; D unresolved. The sequence was collected from an older woman with pancreatic cancer. This specimen was peripheral blood, taken from a patient treated with proton-based radiotherapy. The CDR3 loop is CASSRATDNQPQHF. Written as DNA, the CDR3 is TGTGCCAGCAGCCGTGCAACAGACAATCAGCCCCAGCATTTT.